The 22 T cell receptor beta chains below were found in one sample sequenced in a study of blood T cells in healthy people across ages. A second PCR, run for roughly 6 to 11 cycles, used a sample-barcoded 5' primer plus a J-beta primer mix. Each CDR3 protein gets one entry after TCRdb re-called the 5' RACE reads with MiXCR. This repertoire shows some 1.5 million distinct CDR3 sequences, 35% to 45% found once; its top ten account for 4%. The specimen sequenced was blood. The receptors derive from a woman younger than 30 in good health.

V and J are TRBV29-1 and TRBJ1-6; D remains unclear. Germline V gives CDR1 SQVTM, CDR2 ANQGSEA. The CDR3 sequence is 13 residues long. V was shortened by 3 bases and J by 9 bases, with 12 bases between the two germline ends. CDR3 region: CSVDEGTGSPLHF. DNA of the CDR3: TGCAGCGTTGATGAGGGTACTGGTTCACCCCTCCACTTT.

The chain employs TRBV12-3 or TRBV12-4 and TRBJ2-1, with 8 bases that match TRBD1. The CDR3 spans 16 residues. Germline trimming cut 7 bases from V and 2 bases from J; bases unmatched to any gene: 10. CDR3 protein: CASTPVNRGAYNEQFF. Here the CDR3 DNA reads TGTGCCAGCACCCCGGTCAACAGGGGGGCCTACAATGAGCAGTTCTTC.

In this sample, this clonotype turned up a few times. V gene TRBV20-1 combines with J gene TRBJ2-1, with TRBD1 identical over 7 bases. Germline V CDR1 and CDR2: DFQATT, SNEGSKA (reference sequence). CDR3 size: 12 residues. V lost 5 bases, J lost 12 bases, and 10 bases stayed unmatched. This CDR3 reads CSAYDRARPQFF. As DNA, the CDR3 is TGCAGTGCTTACGACAGGGCCCGACCGCAGTTCTTC.

The CDR3 loop is CASSLGLGQQETQYF. Here the CDR3 DNA reads TGTGCCAGCAGTTTAGGATTGGGACAGCAAGAGACCCAGTACTTC. The chain is built from TRBV12-3 or TRBV12-4 and TRBJ2-5; 7 bases match TRBD1. This CDR3 spans 15 amino acids. Trimming took 1 base from V and 2 from J; bases not matched to a gene: 4.

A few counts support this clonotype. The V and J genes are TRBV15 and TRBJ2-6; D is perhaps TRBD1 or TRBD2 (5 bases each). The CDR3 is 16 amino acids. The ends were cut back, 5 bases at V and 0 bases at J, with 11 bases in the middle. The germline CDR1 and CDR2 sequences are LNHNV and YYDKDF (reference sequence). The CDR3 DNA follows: TGTGCCACCAGCGAAGGGGACCTCTCTGGGGCCAACGTCCTGACTTTC. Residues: CATSEGDLSGANVLTF.

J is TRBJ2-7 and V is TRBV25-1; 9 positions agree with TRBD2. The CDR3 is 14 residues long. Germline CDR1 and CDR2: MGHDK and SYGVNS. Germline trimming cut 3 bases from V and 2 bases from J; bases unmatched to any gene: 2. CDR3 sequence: CASSDVAGAYEQYF. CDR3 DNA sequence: TGTGCCAGCAGTGATGTAGCGGGAGCCTACGAGCAGTACTTC.

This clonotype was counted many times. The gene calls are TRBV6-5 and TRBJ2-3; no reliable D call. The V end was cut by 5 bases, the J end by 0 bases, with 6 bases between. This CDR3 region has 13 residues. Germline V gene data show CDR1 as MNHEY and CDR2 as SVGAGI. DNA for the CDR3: TGTGCCAGCAGTGCTGTGAGCACAGATACGCAGTATTTT. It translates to CASSAVSTDTQYF.

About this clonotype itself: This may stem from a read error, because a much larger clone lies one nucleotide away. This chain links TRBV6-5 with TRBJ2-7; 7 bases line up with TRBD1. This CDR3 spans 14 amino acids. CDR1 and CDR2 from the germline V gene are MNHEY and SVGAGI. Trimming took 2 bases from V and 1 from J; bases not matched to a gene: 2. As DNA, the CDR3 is TGTGCCAGCAGTTACGCGGACAGGTCCTACGAGCAGTACTTC. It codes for CASSYADRSYEQYF.

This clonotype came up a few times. The CDR3 bases are TGCAGCGGATTTCGGACAGGGATTCGTGAGACCCAGTACTTC. Protein product: CSGFRTGIRETQYF. The chain recombines TRBV29-1 with TRBJ2-5, with TRBD1 matching 8 bases. The CDR3 loop spans 14 amino acids. The V and J ends lost 7 bases and 5 bases, in that order; junction bases with no gene match: 12. CDR1 is SQVTM and CDR2 is ANQGSEA in the germline V gene.

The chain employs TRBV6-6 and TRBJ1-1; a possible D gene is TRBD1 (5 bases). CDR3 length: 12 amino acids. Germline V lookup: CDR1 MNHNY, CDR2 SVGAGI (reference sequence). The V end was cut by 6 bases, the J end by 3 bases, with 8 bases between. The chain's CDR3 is CASRGGDTEAFF. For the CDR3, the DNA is TGTGCCAGCAGGGGAGGGGACACTGAAGCTTTCTTT.

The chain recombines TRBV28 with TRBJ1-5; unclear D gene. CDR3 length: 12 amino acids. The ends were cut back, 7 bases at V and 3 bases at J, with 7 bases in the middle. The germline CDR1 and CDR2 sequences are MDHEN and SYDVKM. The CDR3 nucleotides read TGTGCCAGCAAAACGAACAATCAGCCCCAGCATTTT. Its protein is CASKTNNQPQHF.

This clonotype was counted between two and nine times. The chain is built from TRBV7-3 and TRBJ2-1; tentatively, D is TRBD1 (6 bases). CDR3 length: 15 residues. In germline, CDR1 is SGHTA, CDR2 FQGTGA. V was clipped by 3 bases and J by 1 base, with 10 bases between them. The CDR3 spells CASSFAQGSYNEQFF. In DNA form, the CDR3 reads TGTGCCAGCAGCTTTGCACAGGGATCCTACAATGAGCAGTTCTTC.

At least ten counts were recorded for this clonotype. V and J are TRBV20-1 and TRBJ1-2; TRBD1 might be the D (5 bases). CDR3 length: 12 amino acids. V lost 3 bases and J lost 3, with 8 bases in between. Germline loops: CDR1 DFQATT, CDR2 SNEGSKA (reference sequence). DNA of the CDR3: TGCAGTGCTAGTTTCAGGGACTATGGCTACACCTTC. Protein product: CSASFRDYGYTF.

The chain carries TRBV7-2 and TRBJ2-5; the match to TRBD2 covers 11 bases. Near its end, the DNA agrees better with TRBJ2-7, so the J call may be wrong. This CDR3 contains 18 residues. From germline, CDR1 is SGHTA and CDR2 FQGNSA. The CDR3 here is CASSLVAPSGRNAYEQYF. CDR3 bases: TGTGCCAGCAGCTTAGTGGCGCCTAGCGGGAGGAACGCCTACGAGCAGTACTTC.

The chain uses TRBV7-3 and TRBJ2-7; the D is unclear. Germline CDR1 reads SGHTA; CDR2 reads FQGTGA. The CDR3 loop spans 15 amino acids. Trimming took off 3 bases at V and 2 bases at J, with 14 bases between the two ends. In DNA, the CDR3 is TGTGCCAGCAGCTTGCAAGGTGGGGTAACCTACGAGCAGTACTTC. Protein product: CASSLQGGVTYEQYF. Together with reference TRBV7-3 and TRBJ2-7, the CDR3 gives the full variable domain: GAGVSQTPSNKVTEKGKYVELRCDPISGHTALYWYRQSLGQGPEFLIYFQGTGAADDSGLPNDRFFAVRPEGSVSTLKIQRTERGDSAVYLCASSLQGGVTYEQYFGPGTRLTVT.

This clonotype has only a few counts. For the CDR3, the DNA is TGCAGTGCTACGCCGCTGACCCTTTACTATGGCTACACCTTC. This codes for CSATPLTLYYGYTF. The rearrangement links TRBV20-1 to TRBJ1-2; D gene uncertain. Germline CDR1 is DFQATT and CDR2 is SNEGSKA (reference sequence). This CDR3 spans 14 amino acids. V lost 4 bases, J lost 3 bases, and 15 bases lay in between.

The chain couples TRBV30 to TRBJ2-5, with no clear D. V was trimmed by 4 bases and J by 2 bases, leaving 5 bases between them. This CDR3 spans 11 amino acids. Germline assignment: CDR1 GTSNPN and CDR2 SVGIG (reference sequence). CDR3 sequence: CAWTGQETQYF. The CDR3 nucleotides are TGTGCCTGGACAGGACAAGAGACCCAGTACTTC. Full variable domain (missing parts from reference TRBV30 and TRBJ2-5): SQTIHQWPATLVQPVGSPLSLECTVEGTSNPNLYWYRQAAGRGLQLLFYSVGIGQISSEVPQNLSASRPQDRQFILSSKKLLLSDSGFYLCAWTGQETQYFGPGTRLLVL.

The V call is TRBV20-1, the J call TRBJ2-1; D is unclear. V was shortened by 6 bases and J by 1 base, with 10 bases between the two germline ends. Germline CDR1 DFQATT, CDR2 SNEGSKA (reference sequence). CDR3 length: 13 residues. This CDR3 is CSAKLVSYNEQFF. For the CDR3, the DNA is TGCAGTGCCAAGCTGGTATCCTACAATGAGCAGTTCTTC.

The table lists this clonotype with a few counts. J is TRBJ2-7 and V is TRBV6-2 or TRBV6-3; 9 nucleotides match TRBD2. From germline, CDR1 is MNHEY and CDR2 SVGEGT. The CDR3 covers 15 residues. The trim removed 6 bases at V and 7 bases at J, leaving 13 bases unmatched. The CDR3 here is CASRTGTSFDNEQYF. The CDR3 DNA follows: TGTGCCAGCAGAACCGGGACTAGCTTCGACAATGAGCAGTACTTC.

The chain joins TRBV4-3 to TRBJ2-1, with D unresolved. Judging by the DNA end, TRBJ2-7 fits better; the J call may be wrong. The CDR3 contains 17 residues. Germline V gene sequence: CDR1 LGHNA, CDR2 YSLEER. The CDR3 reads CASSHRSIRSSYNEQYF. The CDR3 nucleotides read TGCGCCAGCAGCCACCGATCTATACGGAGCTCCTACAATGAGCAGTACTTC.

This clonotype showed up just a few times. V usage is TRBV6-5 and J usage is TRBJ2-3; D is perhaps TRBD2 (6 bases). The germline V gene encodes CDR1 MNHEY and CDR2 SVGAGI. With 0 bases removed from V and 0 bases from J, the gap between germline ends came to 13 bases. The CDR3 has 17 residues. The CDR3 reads CASSYSGGRSSTDTQYF. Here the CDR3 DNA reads TGTGCCAGCAGTTACTCGGGGGGAAGATCTAGCACAGATACGCAGTATTTT.

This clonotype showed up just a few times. DNA for the CDR3: TGTGCCAGCAGCCAACGCATGGGGAGGGCCCGCACAGATACGCAGTATTTT. It codes for CASSQRMGRARTDTQYF. This sequence joins TRBV12-3 or TRBV12-4 and TRBJ2-3, with TRBD2 matching 7 bases. Unmatched junction bases numbered 13, after V lost 6 bases and J lost 1 base. This CDR3 contains 17 residues.